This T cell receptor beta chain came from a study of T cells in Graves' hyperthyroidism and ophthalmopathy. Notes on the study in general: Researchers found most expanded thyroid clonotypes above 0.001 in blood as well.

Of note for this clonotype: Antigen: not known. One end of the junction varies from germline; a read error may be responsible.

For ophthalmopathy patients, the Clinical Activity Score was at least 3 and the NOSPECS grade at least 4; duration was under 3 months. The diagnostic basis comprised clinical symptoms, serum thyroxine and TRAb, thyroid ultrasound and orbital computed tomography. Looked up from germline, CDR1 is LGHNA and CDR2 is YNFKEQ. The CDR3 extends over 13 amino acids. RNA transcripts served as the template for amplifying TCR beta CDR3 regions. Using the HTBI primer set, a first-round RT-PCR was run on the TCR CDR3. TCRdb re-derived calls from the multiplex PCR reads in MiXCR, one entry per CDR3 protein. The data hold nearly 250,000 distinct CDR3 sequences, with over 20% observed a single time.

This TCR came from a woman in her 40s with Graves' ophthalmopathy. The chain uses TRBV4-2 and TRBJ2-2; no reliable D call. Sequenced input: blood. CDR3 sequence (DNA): TGTGTCAGCAGCCAAGATGCCACCGGGGAGCTGTTTTTT. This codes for CVSSQDATGELFF.